This entry features one T cell receptor (beta chain) sequence. No antigen is known for it. These data originate in a study of monozygotic twins with inflammatory bowel disease. Notes on the study in general: IBD patients exhibited fewer clonotypes shared with other individuals than healthy twins, particularly with disease activity.

Germline CDR1 and CDR2: DFQATT and SNEGSKA (reference sequence). The CDR3 contains 12 residues. Making each TCR library took around 3,400 ng of total RNA. UMIs were attached via template switching, each with a 6-nucleotide sample barcode. Two nested PCRs, run for about 16 and 10 cycles, were applied to TCRalpha and TCRbeta cDNA. TCRdb re-called the 5' RACE reads and catalogs CDR3 proteins one per entry, DNA excluded. The listing records some 330,000 distinct CDR3 sequences. The sequencing input was blood. This sequence originates from a human donor with ulcerative colitis or Crohn's disease, or a healthy co-twin of an affected twin (not recorded which). The chain links TRBV20-1 to TRBJ2-7; the D call from TCRdb, TRBD1, cannot be confirmed without DNA. The chain's CDR3 is CSATGTGYEQYF.